The next 26 T cell receptor beta chains were all read from a single sample in a study of blood T cells in healthy people across ages. Primed by a sample-barcoded 5' primer and a J-beta primer mix, a second PCR proceeded for about 6 to 12 cycles. TCRdb analysed the 5' RACE reads with MiXCR anew, one entry per CDR3 protein. The table includes approximately 1,100,000 distinct CDR3 sequences, 40% to 45% detected once. Sequenced input: blood. The receptors were sampled from a woman between 55 and 75 years old in good health.

In regard to this clonotype: One junction end disagrees with the germline gene, perhaps due to a read error. The rearrangement links TRBV30 to TRBJ2-4; no clear D gene. The better agreement between TRBJ2-7 and the DNA end casts doubt on the J call. CDR1 is GTSNPN, CDR2 SVGIG, per germline (reference sequence). CDR3 length: 11 amino acids. The CDR3 loop is CARSLGREQYF. DNA of the CDR3: TGTGCCCGGAGTCTTGGGCGCGAGCAGTACTTC.

The J gene is TRBJ2-1, the V gene TRBV5-1; 12 nucleotides align to TRBD2. V lost 4 bases and J lost 8; bases outside the gene matches: 13. Germline assignment: CDR1 SGHRS and CDR2 YFSETQ. This CDR3 is 17 amino acids long. The CDR3 loop is CASSLAGLAGGPHEQFF. Written as DNA, the CDR3 is TGCGCCAGCAGCCTGGCGGGGCTAGCGGGAGGGCCCCATGAGCAGTTCTTC.

The chain is built from TRBV27 and TRBJ2-1; D is unclear. This CDR3 spans 13 amino acids. Trimming left V 10 bases short and J 0 bases short, with 10 bases between. Germline V gives CDR1 MNHEY, CDR2 SMNVEV (reference sequence). As DNA, the CDR3 is TGTGCCACTTCGTTGAGCTCCTACAATGAGCAGTTCTTC. It yields the protein CATSLSSYNEQFF.

This clonotype was counted ten times or more. The J gene is TRBJ2-7, the V gene TRBV29-1; TRBD1 matches at 9 bases. V dropped 3 bases and J dropped 2; count of bases not matched to a gene: 2. There are 13 residues in the CDR3. Germline CDR1 reads SQVTM; CDR2 reads ANQGSEA. The CDR3 DNA sequence: TGCAGCGTTGAGAGGACAGGGGCCTACGAGCAGTACTTC. Translated, it gives CSVERTGAYEQYF.

The rearrangement uses TRBV3-1 and TRBJ1-2; D call uncertain. CDR3 length: 15 residues. The germline V gene encodes CDR1 LGHDT and CDR2 YNNKEL (reference sequence). Trimming removed 0 bases from V and 4 bases from J, with 12 bases in between. The CDR3 sequence: CASSQDLAAIYGYTF. In nucleotides, the CDR3 is TGTGCCAGCAGCCAAGATTTGGCAGCTATCTATGGCTACACCTTC.

This clonotype was seen only a few times. The chain combines TRBV20-1 with TRBJ2-5, with D uncertain. The CDR3 length is 13 residues. V gave up 2 bases and J gave up 5 bases, with 12 bases separating them. Germline V gene lookup returns CDR1 DFQATT and CDR2 SNEGSKA (reference sequence). The CDR3 spells CSARIGSWETQYF. DNA of the CDR3: TGCAGTGCTAGAATCGGCAGTTGGGAGACCCAGTACTTC.

This clonotype is labeled medium-sized. This chain connects TRBV6-6 to TRBJ2-3, with 9 bases that match TRBD2. The J segment lost 2 bases and the V segment lost 1 base, leaving 7 bases of the junction unmatched. CDR1 is MNHNY, CDR2 SVGAGI, per germline (reference sequence). The length of the CDR3 is 17 residues. Here the CDR3 DNA reads TGTGCCAGCAGTTACTGGGGTAGCGGGAGCCCCACAGATACGCAGTATTTT. Its translation is CASSYWGSGSPTDTQYF.

The chain is built from TRBV7-9 and TRBJ2-5; the D is unclear. Germline-derived CDR1 and CDR2 are SEHNR and FQNEAQ (reference sequence). With 8 bases removed from V and 3 bases from J, the gap between germline ends came to 13 bases. This CDR3 is built from 13 residues. The CDR3: CASRDLAEETQYF. Written as DNA, the CDR3 is TGTGCCAGCCGCGACTTGGCGGAAGAGACCCAGTACTTC.

This clonotype was counted a single time. Possible read error: a much larger clone is one base away. This chain links TRBV27 with TRBJ2-5, with 7 positions matching TRBD2. Per the germline V gene, CDR1 is MNHEY and CDR2 is SMNVEV (reference sequence). The CDR3 runs to 15 residues. The trim removed 6 bases at V and 11 bases at J, leaving 18 bases unmatched. The CDR3 protein is CASSQTGTGGSTQYF. CDR3 nucleotide sequence: TGTGCCAGCAGCCAGACGGGAACGGGGGGTTCTACGCAGTACTTC.

Many counts were recorded for this clonotype. This chain connects TRBV6-1 to TRBJ2-7, with D perhaps TRBD2 (6 bases). Germline V gives CDR1 MNHNS, CDR2 SASEGT. The CDR3 totals 14 residues. V shed 0 bases and J shed 2 bases, with 8 bases lying between them. CDR3 residues: CASSEAGGPYEQYF. CDR3 DNA sequence: TGTGCCAGCAGTGAAGCGGGAGGCCCCTACGAGCAGTACTTC.

This chain links TRBV10-3 with TRBJ2-5, with TRBD2 matching 8 bases. Gene TRBJ2-7 matches the end of the DNA better, so the J call may be wrong. This CDR3 has 13 residues. CDR1 is ENHRY and CDR2 is SYGVKD in the germline V gene. The CDR3 DNA reads as TGTGCCGTGGCCGGGGGGGCGGGATACGAGCAGTACTTC. It encodes CAVAGGAGYEQYF.

This rearrangement joins TRBV6-2 or TRBV6-3 to TRBJ2-3; the D is unclear. Germline CDR1 is MNHEY and CDR2 is SVGEGT. The germline V and J ends were trimmed by 0 bases and 7 bases, with 8 bases remaining between them. There are 13 residues in the CDR3. CDR3 sequence reads: CASSYSPPYTQYF. The CDR3 DNA is TGTGCCAGCAGTTACTCGCCCCCTTATACGCAGTATTTT.

The rearrangement uses TRBV10-1 and TRBJ2-7, with TRBD2 as a possible D gene (6 bases). CDR1 is WNHNN and CDR2 is SYGVQD in the germline V gene (reference sequence). V lost 8 bases and J lost 6, with 11 bases in between. This CDR3 contains 11 residues. CDR3: CASPGGAEQYF. CDR3 in DNA: TGCGCCAGCCCCGGCGGGGCCGAGCAGTACTTC.

V is TRBV5-1 and J is TRBJ2-6; D possibly matches TRBD1 or TRBD2 (5 bases each). V lost 1 base to trimming and J lost 0 bases, with 17 bases between them. The CDR3 has 19 amino acids. In germline, CDR1 is SGHRS, CDR2 YFSETQ. The CDR3 bases are TGCGCCAGCAGCTTGCCGGCAAGGGACGTTTCCTCTGGGGCCAACGTCCTGACTTTC. Its protein is CASSLPARDVSSGANVLTF.

This chain joins TRBV6-1 and TRBJ2-7, with 7 bases matching TRBD1. CDR1 MNHNS and CDR2 SASEGT come from the germline V gene. J was trimmed by 5 bases and V by 6 bases; bases with no gene match: 7. The CDR3 length is 13 residues. The chain's CDR3 is CASRRQGNNEQYF. The CDR3 DNA follows: TGTGCCAGCAGAAGACAGGGAAACAACGAGCAGTACTTC.

This clonotype was counted ten times or more. The chain joins TRBV7-9 to TRBJ2-1; 10 positions match TRBD2. The trim removed 5 bases at V and 8 bases at J, leaving 9 bases unmatched. This CDR3 spans 15 amino acids. Germline V gene lookup returns CDR1 SEHNR and CDR2 FQNEAQ (reference sequence). The CDR3 region is CASSLSSGSRDEQFF. The CDR3 region has the DNA TGTGCCAGCAGCCTATCTAGCGGGAGTAGAGATGAGCAGTTCTTC.

This clonotype appeared a single time. This rearrangement joins TRBV9 to TRBJ2-2, with TRBD1 matching 8 bases. This CDR3 comprises 15 residues. V lost 2 bases to trimming and J lost 11 bases; unmatched junction nucleotides: 11. Germline-derived CDR1 and CDR2 are SGDLS and YYNGEE. CDR3: CASSVGQGSRIELFF. The CDR3 bases are TGTGCCAGCAGCGTCGGACAGGGATCGAGAATAGAGCTGTTTTTT.

The rearrangement uses TRBV20-1 and TRBJ2-2, with D perhaps matching TRBD1 (7 bases). The CDR3 is 16 amino acids. Germline-derived CDR1 and CDR2 are DFQATT and SNEGSKA (reference sequence). Trimming stripped 3 bases from V and 0 bases from J, with 14 bases between. CDR3 DNA sequence: TGCAGTGCTAGGGCCGGCGGGACAGCGAACACCGGGGAGCTGTTTTTT. Protein product: CSARAGGTANTGELFF.

The gene calls are TRBV7-8 and TRBJ2-7; 11 bases agree with TRBD2. Trimming cost V 5 bases and J 0 bases; bases outside gene matches: 12. Germline loops: CDR1 SGHVS, CDR2 FQNEAQ. The CDR3 length is 18 residues. CDR3 coding DNA: TGTGCCAGCAGCGCAATATGGATAGGACTAGCGGGCTCCTACGAGCAGTACTTC. This gives the protein CASSAIWIGLAGSYEQYF.

The rearrangement uses TRBV18 and TRBJ2-7; TRBD2 aligns across 8 bases. The CDR3 extends over 16 amino acids. V trimming: 2 bases; J trimming: 5 bases; junction bases outside the gene matches: 11. CDR1 is KGHSH and CDR2 is LQKENI in the germline V gene. The CDR3 DNA sequence: TGTGCCAGCTCACCAGAATTATCCGGGACTAGGGACGAGCAGTACTTC. The encoded protein is CASSPELSGTRDEQYF.

The chain uses TRBV11-2 and TRBJ2-7; no clear D. CDR3 length equals 13 residues. Germline V CDR1 and CDR2: SGHAT, FQNNGV. V was clipped by 3 bases and J by 7 bases, with 13 bases between them. The CDR3 coding sequence is TGTGCCAGCAGCTTCGGTGGAAGACGTGAGCAGTACTTC. This gives the protein CASSFGGRREQYF. Using reference TRBV11-2 and TRBJ2-7 for the parts outside the CDR3, the full variable domain is EAGVAQSPRYKIIEKRQSVAFWCNPISGHATLYWYQQILGQGPKLLIQFQNNGVVDDSQLPKDRFSAERLKGVDSTLKIQPAKLEDSAVYLCASSFGGRREQYFGPGTRLTVT.

This chain connects TRBV11-2 to TRBJ2-1; D is undetermined. Germline V lookup: CDR1 SGHAT, CDR2 FQNNGV. The CDR3 runs to 13 residues. The V end lost 4 bases, the J end lost 11 bases, and 15 bases lay between the germline ends. For the CDR3, the DNA is TGTGCCAGCAGCTCACTTGCCTATATGAAGCAGTTCTTC. It encodes CASSSLAYMKQFF.

This clonotype came up a few times. V and J are TRBV20-1 and TRBJ2-4; 8 bases fit TRBD1. The DNA end is a closer match to TRBJ2-5, so the J assignment may be wrong. Germline CDR1 DFQATT, CDR2 SNEGSKA (reference sequence). This CDR3 is built from 13 residues. DNA of the CDR3: TGCAGTGCTGAAAGCGGACAGGGTGAGACCCAGTACTTC. Translating it yields CSAESGQGETQYF.

This clonotype was detected only a few times. The rearrangement joins TRBV5-1 to TRBJ2-3; 8 bases line up with TRBD1. The CDR3 consists of 14 residues. Germline CDR1 is SGHRS and CDR2 is YFSETQ. J gave up 4 bases and V 4 bases, and 5 bases lay outside the gene matches. CDR3 protein: CASSKGQGSDTQYF. As DNA, the CDR3 is TGCGCCAGCAGCAAAGGACAGGGATCAGATACGCAGTATTTT.

V and J are TRBV4-1 and TRBJ2-5; perhaps D is TRBD1 or TRBD2 (5 bases each). Deletions cut 6 bases from V and 4 bases from J, with 15 bases between. The CDR3 consists of 14 residues. Germline CDR1 and CDR2: MGHRA and YSYEKL. CDR3 in amino acids: CASSHTGEGETQYF. CDR3 nucleotides: TGCGCCAGCAGTCACACAGGAGAGGGAGAGACCCAGTACTTC.

The chain links TRBV11-2 to TRBJ2-3; 8 bases line up with TRBD2. V lost 5 bases and J lost 1; bases outside the gene matches: 8. CDR3 length: 16 residues. Germline CDR1 SGHAT, CDR2 FQNNGV. The CDR3 protein is CASSPRVTSGTDTQYF. Here the CDR3 DNA reads TGTGCCAGCAGCCCCCGGGTGACTAGCGGCACAGATACGCAGTATTTT.